This T cell receptor (beta chain) was identified in a study of blood T cell repertoires in COVID-19. The overall study: PBMCs, B-cell-depleted T cells, or T cells were the source of the cDNA or gDNA that made up the material.

In the authors' workflow: Estimation of nucleated cell counts was performed using reference gene primer amplification. Sequenced by immunoSEQ multiplex PCR; TCRdb stores in-frame clones only, minus some. V, J and clone size are taken as reported in that table, and D and trimming were inferred from the DNA itself. The sample shows 300,000 to 500,000 clones, roughly 86% of them seen only once. Everyone who took part was roughly 18 to 90 years old, and they came from fewer than 25 US areas. Cohorts were based on clinical histories the participants reported. This clonotype was obtained from a woman between 35 and 50 years old with acute COVID-19. Material for sequencing was PBMCs or T cells enriched from blood (not recorded which).

The DNA for the CDR3 is TGTGCCAGCAGTCACAGGGTCGACACTGAAGCTTTCTTT. It specifies CASSHRVDTEAFF. V usage is TRBV6-5 and J usage is TRBJ1-1, with D tentatively TRBD1 (6 bases). From germline, CDR1 is MNHEY and CDR2 SVGAGI. V lost 5 bases and J lost 3, with 10 bases in between. This CDR3 comprises 13 residues.